Following are 19 T cell receptor beta chains from one sample sequenced in a study of blood T cell repertoires in COVID-19. Assay: immunoSEQ multiplex PCR; the TCRdb copy retains only in-frame clones and omits some. The sample consists of roughly 48,000 clones, more than 85% of them appearing once. Material for sequencing was peripheral blood. The origin of the receptors is a man aged 60 to 75 with COVID-19, enrolled during active disease.

The chain combines TRBV28 with TRBJ2-1, with TRBD2 identical over 11 bases. Germline trimming cut 5 bases from V and 4 bases from J; bases unmatched to any gene: 7. The CDR3 length is 16 residues. In germline, CDR1 is MDHEN, CDR2 SYDVKM. CDR3 coding DNA: TGTGCCAGCAGTCTCACGACTAGCGGGACTTACAATGAGCAGTTCTTC. This translates into CASSLTTSGTYNEQFF.

V and J are TRBV5-1 and TRBJ1-2; 8 positions agree with TRBD1. V dropped 4 bases and J dropped 8; count of bases not matched to a gene: 7. Germline assignment: CDR1 SGHRS and CDR2 YFSETQ. This CDR3 comprises 13 residues. In DNA form, the CDR3 reads TGCGCCAGCAGCGCCCCACAGGGGGTAGGCTACACCTTC. Protein sequence: CASSAPQGVGYTF.

This chain joins TRBV7-6 and TRBJ2-7, with D hard to call. This CDR3 has 11 residues. V dropped 5 bases and J dropped 4 bases, with 6 bases sitting between them. From germline, CDR1 is SGHVS and CDR2 FNYEAQ. The CDR3 sequence is CASSASYEQYF. The CDR3, as DNA: TGTGCCAGCAGCGCCAGTTACGAGCAGTACTTC.

This chain links TRBV5-1 with TRBJ1-2; 10 nucleotides align to TRBD1. The V gene's germline CDR1 is SGHRS and CDR2 YFSETQ. The CDR3 spans 15 residues. V lost 4 bases, J lost 2 bases, and 5 bases stayed unmatched. The CDR3 DNA reads TGCGCCAGCAGCGAGACAGGGGGCGCCAACTATGGCTACACCTTC. Its protein product is CASSETGGANYGYTF.

The gene calls are TRBV3-1 (or the pseudogene TRBV3-2) and TRBJ2-3, with D hard to call. The CDR3 length is 12 residues. Trimming cost V 4 bases and J 13 bases, with 15 bases left between them. Germline lookup yields CDR1 LGHDT and CDR2 YNNKEL (reference sequence). The chain's CDR3 is CASSLPPGRKYF. As DNA, the CDR3 is TGTGCCAGCAGCCTCCCCCCGGGTCGAAAGTATTTT.

The chain has TRBV7-9 and TRBJ2-7; D may be TRBD2 (5 bases). The CDR3 totals 14 residues. Per germline, CDR1 SEHNR and CDR2 FQNEAQ (reference sequence). V lost 8 bases to trimming and J lost 2 bases, with 16 bases between them. The DNA of the CDR3 is TGTGCCAGCTGCATGGGCGGGTCCGCCTACGAGCAGTACTTC. Encoded protein: CASCMGGSAYEQYF.

The sample holds one count of this clone. This chain connects TRBV7-2 to TRBJ2-1; possibly TRBD2 for D (6 bases). The germline V gene encodes CDR1 SGHTA and CDR2 FQGNSA. Trimming left V 1 base short and J 3 bases short, with 7 bases between. The CDR3 loop spans 14 amino acids. The CDR3 DNA reads TGTGCCAGCAGCTTAGTAGCGGACTACAATGAGCAGTTCTTC. This translates into CASSLVADYNEQFF. Full variable domain (outside the CDR3, taken from reference TRBV7-2 and TRBJ2-1): GAGVSQSPSNKVTEKGKDVELRCDPISGHTALYWYRQSLGQGLEFLIYFQGNSAPDKSGLPSDRFSAERTGGSVSTLTIQRTQQEDSAVYLCASSLVADYNEQFFGPGTRLTVL.

This clone was found once. CDR3 sequence reads: CASSPTSGYNEQFF. In DNA, the CDR3 is TGTGCCAGCAGCCCGACTAGCGGATACAATGAGCAGTTCTTC. The rearrangement joins TRBV7-9 to TRBJ2-1, with 9 bases lining up with TRBD2. From germline, CDR1 is SEHNR and CDR2 FQNEAQ (reference sequence). The J segment lost 4 bases and the V segment lost 5 bases, leaving 3 bases of the junction unmatched. The CDR3 is 14 residues long.

The gene calls are TRBV6-1 and TRBJ2-4; D is uncertain. Germline CDR1 MNHNS, CDR2 SASEGT. The CDR3 has 17 amino acids. V lost 0 bases and J 0 bases, leaving 12 bases between the germline ends. The CDR3 spells CASSEAWVGLAKNIQYF. In DNA, the CDR3 is TGTGCCAGCAGTGAAGCCTGGGTTGGGCTAGCCAAAAACATTCAGTACTTC.

The J gene is TRBJ2-7, the V gene TRBV19, with TRBD2 matching 8 bases. The CDR3 spans 14 residues. The V gene end was trimmed by 3 bases and the J gene end by 2 bases; junction bases not matched to a gene: 3. Germline values: CDR1 LNHDA, CDR2 SQIVND (reference sequence). This CDR3 is CASSISGIPYEQYF. For the CDR3, the DNA is TGTGCCAGTAGTATTAGCGGGATCCCCTACGAGCAGTACTTC. The variable domain in full, completed from reference TRBV19 and TRBJ2-7, reads DGGITQSPKYLFRKEGQNVTLSCEQNLNHDAMYWYRQDPGQGLRLIYYSQIVNDFQKGDIAEGYSVSREKKESFPLTVTSAQKNPTAFYLCASSISGIPYEQYFGPGTRLTVT.

The V gene is TRBV19, the J gene TRBJ1-5; tentatively, D is TRBD1 (6 bases). This CDR3 has 15 amino acids. The germline gives CDR1 LNHDA, CDR2 SQIVND (reference sequence). Trimming stripped 7 bases from V and 2 bases from J, with 15 bases between. Here the CDR3 DNA reads TGTGCCAGTACTCAACAGGGAGTAGGCAATCAGCCCCAGCATTTT. Residues: CASTQQGVGNQPQHF.

V usage is TRBV3-1 (or the pseudogene TRBV3-2) and J usage is TRBJ1-2; D uncertain. This CDR3 spans 18 amino acids. The germline gives CDR1 LGHDT, CDR2 YNNKEL (reference sequence). The V and J ends lost 0 bases and 4 bases respectively, with 21 bases between them. CDR3 sequence: CASSQERRGRTTFYGYTF. The CDR3 DNA follows: TGTGCCAGCAGCCAAGAACGACGGGGTAGGACCACCTTCTATGGCTACACCTTC.

The CDR3 sequence is CASRPLAGNRNEQFF. The CDR3 DNA reads as TGTGCCAGTAGACCCCTAGCGGGAAACAGGAATGAGCAGTTCTTC. The V and J genes are TRBV19 and TRBJ2-1, with 9 bases that match TRBD2. J was trimmed by 7 bases and V by 6 bases; bases with no gene match: 10. CDR1 is LNHDA, CDR2 SQIVND, per germline (reference sequence). The CDR3 is 15 residues long.

This rearrangement joins TRBV10-1 to TRBJ2-2; a possible D gene is TRBD2 (5 bases). V gave up 0 bases and J gave up 3 bases, with 11 bases separating them. CDR3 size: 16 residues. Germline values: CDR1 WNHNN, CDR2 SYGVQD (reference sequence). The chain's CDR3 is CASSESPRGYTGELFF. The CDR3 DNA is TGCGCCAGCAGTGAGTCTCCTCGGGGATACACCGGGGAGCTGTTTTTT.

This clone was seen a single time. V gene TRBV11-2 combines with J gene TRBJ1-1; D gene ambiguous. Germline CDR1 is SGHAT and CDR2 is FQNNGV. There are 15 residues in the CDR3. Trimming stripped 1 base from V and 5 bases from J, with 14 bases between. DNA of the CDR3: TGTGCCAGCAGCTTAGCACGGGGTTTGGGAACTGAAGCTTTCTTT. Its protein is CASSLARGLGTEAFF.

The chain links TRBV5-4 to TRBJ1-3; 7 bases align to TRBD1. V lost 4 bases and J lost 8; bases outside the gene matches: 9. This CDR3 has 14 amino acids. CDR1 and CDR2 (germline): SGHNT, YYREEE (reference sequence). The CDR3 here is CASSRYDRADTIYF. CDR3 DNA sequence: TGTGCCAGCAGCCGTTACGACAGGGCCGACACCATATATTTT.

The rearrangement links TRBV30 to TRBJ1-1, with TRBD1 matching 11 bases. CDR1 is GTSNPN, CDR2 SVGIG, per germline (reference sequence). The V gene end was trimmed by 4 bases and the J gene end by 1 base; junction bases not matched to a gene: 5. The CDR3 is 15 residues long. The CDR3 sequence: CAWKGQGVPNTEAFF. The CDR3 DNA is TGTGCCTGGAAGGGACAGGGGGTTCCGAACACTGAAGCTTTCTTT.

The gene calls are TRBV7-2 and TRBJ1-6; TRBD1 matches 8 bases. V lost 2 bases, J lost 7 bases, and 4 bases stayed unmatched. Germline V gives CDR1 SGHTA, CDR2 FQGNSA. The CDR3 extends over 15 amino acids. The CDR3 DNA sequence: TGTGCCAGCAGCTTACAGGGGGCGCTGAATTCACCCCTCCACTTT. The encoded protein is CASSLQGALNSPLHF.

The J gene is TRBJ2-7, the V gene TRBV5-1, with 14 bases fitting TRBD2. This CDR3 spans 14 amino acids. The V and J ends lost 4 bases and 7 bases, in that order; junction bases with no gene match: 4. Germline V lookup: CDR1 SGHRS, CDR2 YFSETQ. CDR3 coding DNA: TGCGCCAGCAGCGGGACTAGCGGGAGTAAAGAGCAGTACTTC. Encoded protein: CASSGTSGSKEQYF.